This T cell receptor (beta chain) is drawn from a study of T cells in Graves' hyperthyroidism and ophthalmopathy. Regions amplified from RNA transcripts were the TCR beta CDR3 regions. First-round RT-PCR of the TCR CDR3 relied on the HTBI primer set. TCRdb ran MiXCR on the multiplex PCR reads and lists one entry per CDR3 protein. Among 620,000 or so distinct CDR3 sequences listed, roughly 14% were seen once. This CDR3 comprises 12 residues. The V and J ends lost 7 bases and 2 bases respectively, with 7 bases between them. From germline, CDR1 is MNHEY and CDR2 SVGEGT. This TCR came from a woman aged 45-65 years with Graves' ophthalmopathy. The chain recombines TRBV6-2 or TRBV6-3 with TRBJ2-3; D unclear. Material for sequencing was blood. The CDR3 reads CASTRPTDTQYF. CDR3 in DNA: TGTGCCAGCACACGACCCACAGATACGCAGTATTTT.